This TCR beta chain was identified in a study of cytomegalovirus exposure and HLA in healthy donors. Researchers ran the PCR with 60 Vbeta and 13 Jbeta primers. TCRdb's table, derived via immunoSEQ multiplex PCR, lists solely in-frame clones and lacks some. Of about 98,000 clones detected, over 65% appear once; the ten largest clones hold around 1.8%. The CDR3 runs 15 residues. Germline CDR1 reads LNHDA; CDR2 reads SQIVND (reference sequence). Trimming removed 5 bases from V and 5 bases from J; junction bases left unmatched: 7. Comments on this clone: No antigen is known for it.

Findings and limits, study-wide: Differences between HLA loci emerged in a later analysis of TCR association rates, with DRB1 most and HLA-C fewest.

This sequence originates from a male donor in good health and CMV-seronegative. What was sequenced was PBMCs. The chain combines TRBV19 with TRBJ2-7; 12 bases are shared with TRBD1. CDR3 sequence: CASSYLGQGANEQYF. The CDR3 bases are TGTGCCAGTAGTTACTTGGGACAGGGGGCTAACGAGCAGTACTTC.